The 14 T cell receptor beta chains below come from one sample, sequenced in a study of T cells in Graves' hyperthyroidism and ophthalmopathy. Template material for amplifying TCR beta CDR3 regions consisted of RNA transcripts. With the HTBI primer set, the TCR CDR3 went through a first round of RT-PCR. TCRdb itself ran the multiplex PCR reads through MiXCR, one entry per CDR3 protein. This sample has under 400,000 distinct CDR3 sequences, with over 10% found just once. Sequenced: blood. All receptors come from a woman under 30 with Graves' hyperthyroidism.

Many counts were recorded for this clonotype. The CDR3 here is CASSLWTGDPPYEQYF. CDR3 bases: TGTGCCAGCAGTTTATGGACAGGGGACCCCCCCTACGAGCAGTACTTC. The chain joins TRBV28 to TRBJ2-7; TRBD1 agrees at 8 bases. The CDR3 consists of 16 residues. V shed 0 bases, J shed 2 bases, and the junction held 6 bases outside the gene matches. CDR1 is MDHEN and CDR2 is SYDVKM in the germline V gene. Full variable domain (remainder filled in from reference TRBV28 and TRBJ2-7): DVKVTQSSRYLVKRTGEKVFLECVQDMDHENMFWYRQDPGLGLRLIYFSYDVKMKEKGDIPEGYSVSREKKERFSLILESASTNQTSMYLCASSLWTGDPPYEQYFGPGTRLTVT.

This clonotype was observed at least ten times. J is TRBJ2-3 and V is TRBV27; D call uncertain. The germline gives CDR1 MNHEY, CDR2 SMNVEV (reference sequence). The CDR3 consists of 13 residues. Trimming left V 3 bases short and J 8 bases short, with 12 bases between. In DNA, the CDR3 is TGTGCCAGCAGTTTTTCCCCTACCGCTACGCAGTATTTT. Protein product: CASSFSPTATQYF.

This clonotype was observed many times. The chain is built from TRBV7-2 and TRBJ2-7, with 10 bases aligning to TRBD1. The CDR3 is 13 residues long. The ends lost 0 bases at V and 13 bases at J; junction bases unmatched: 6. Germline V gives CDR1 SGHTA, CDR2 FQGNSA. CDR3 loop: CASSLARGDRGYF. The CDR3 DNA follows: TGTGCCAGCAGCTTAGCGCGGGGGGACAGGGGTTACTTC.

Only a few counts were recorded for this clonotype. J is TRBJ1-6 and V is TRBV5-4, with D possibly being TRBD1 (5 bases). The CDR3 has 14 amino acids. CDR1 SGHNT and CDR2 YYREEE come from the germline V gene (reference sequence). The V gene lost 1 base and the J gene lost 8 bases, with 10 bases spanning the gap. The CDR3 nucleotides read TGTGCCAGCAGCTTGCAGGGTTACGATTCACCCCTCCACTTT. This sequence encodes CASSLQGYDSPLHF.

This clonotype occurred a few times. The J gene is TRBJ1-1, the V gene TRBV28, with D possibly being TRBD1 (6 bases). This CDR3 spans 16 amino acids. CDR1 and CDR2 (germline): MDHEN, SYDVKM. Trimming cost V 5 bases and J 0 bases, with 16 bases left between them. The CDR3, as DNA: TGTGCCAGCAGTCTAACGACAGGAAGCATGAACACTGAAGCTTTCTTT. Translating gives CASSLTTGSMNTEAFF.

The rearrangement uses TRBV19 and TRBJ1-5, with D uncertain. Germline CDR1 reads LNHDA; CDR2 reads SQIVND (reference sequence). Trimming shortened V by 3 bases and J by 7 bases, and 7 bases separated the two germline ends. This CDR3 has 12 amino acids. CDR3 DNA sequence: TGTGCCAGTAGTATCTTGGGGCAGCCCCAGCATTTT. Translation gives CASSILGQPQHF. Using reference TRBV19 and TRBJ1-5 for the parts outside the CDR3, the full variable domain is DGGITQSPKYLFRKEGQNVTLSCEQNLNHDAMYWYRQDPGQGLRLIYYSQIVNDFQKGDIAEGYSVSREKKESFPLTVTSAQKNPTAFYLCASSILGQPQHFGDGTRLSIL.

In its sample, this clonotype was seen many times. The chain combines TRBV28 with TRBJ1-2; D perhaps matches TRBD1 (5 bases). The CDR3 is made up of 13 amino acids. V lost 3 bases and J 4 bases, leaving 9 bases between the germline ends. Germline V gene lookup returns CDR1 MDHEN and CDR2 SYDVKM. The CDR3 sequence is CASSFSQGYGYTF. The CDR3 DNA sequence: TGTGCCAGCAGTTTCTCGCAGGGCTATGGCTACACCTTC.

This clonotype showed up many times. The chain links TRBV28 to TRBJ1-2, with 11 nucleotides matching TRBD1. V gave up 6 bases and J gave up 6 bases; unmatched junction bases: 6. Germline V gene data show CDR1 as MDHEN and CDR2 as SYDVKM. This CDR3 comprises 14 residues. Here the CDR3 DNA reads TGTGCCAGCAGCCCGGACAGGGGGCGAGATGGCTACACCTTC. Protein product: CASSPDRGRDGYTF.

CDR3 sequence: CASSFRLAGEVDTQYF. DNA of the CDR3: TGTGCCAGCAGTTTTCGACTAGCGGGAGAAGTGGATACGCAGTATTTT. The chain has TRBV27 and TRBJ2-3; the match to TRBD2 covers 12 bases. The length of the CDR3 is 16 residues. Germline V gives CDR1 MNHEY, CDR2 SMNVEV (reference sequence). The V and J ends lost 3 bases and 6 bases, in that order; junction bases with no gene match: 7.

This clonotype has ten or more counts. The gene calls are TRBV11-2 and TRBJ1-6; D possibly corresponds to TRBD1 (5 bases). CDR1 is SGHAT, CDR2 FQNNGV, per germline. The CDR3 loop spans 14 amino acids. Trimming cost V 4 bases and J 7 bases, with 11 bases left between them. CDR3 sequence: CASSYLRTNSPLHF. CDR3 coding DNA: TGTGCCAGCAGCTACTTACGGACAAATTCACCCCTCCACTTT.

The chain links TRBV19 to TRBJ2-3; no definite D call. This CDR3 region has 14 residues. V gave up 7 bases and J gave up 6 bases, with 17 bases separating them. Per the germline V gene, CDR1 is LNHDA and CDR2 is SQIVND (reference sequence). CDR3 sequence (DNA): TGTGCCAGTACCCCCACAACCACAGCTGATACGCAGTATTTT. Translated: CASTPTTTADTQYF.

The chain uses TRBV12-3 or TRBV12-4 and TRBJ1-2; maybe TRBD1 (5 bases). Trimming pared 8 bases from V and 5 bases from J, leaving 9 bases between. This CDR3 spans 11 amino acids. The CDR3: CASGTPYGYTF. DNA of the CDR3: TGTGCCAGCGGGACGCCGTATGGCTACACCTTC.

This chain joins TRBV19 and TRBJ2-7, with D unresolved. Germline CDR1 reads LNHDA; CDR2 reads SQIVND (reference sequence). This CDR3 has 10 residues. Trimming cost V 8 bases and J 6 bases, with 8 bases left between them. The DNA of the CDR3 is TGTGCCAGTGGATCAGGCGAGCAGTACTTC. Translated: CASGSGEQYF.

Here the CDR3 reads CATSDIPRAGGTDTQYF. The CDR3, as DNA: TGTGCCACCAGTGATATCCCACGCGCCGGGGGCACAGATACGCAGTATTTT. J is TRBJ2-3 and V is TRBV24-1; D might be TRBD2 (5 bases). CDR1 and CDR2 (germline): KGHDR, SFDVKD. Trimming took 3 bases from V and 1 from J, leaving 16 bases between them. There are 17 residues in the CDR3.